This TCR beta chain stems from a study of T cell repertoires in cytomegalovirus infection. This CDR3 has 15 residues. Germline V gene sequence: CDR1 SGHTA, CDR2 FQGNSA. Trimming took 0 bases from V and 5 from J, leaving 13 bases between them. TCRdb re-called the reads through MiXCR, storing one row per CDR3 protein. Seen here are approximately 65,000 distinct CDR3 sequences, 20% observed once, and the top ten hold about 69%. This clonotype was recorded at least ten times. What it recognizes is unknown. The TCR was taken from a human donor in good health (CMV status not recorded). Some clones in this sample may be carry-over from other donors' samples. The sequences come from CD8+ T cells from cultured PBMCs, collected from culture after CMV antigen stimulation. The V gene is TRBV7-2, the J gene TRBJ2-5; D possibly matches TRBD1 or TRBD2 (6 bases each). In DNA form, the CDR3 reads TGTGCCAGCAGCTTAGCGAGGGGGGCAGGGGAGACCCAGTACTTC. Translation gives CASSLARGAGETQYF.